Below are 26 T cell receptor beta chains sequenced from a single sample in a study of blood T cell repertoires in COVID-19. Sequenced by immunoSEQ multiplex PCR; TCRdb stores in-frame clones only, minus some. The table shows fewer than 180,000 clones, with approximately 84% occurring only once. The sample taken for sequencing was peripheral blood. The receptors originated from a man aged 70 or older with acute or convalescent COVID-19.

The V call is TRBV6-6, the J call TRBJ1-2, with 8 bases fitting TRBD1. With V trimmed by 6 bases and J by 7 bases, 4 bases remained unmatched. The CDR3 contains 12 residues. Per germline, CDR1 MNHNY and CDR2 SVGAGI (reference sequence). The CDR3 bases are TGTGCCAGCAGGGACAGGGCATTTGGCTACACCTTC. This sequence encodes CASRDRAFGYTF.

CDR3 amino acids: CASSLAIADTQYF. DNA for the CDR3: TGTGCCAGCAGCTTAGCGATTGCGGATACGCAGTATTTT. The rearrangement joins TRBV7-8 to TRBJ2-3; D call uncertain. The CDR3 extends over 13 amino acids. V was trimmed by 0 bases and J by 6 bases, leaving 7 bases between them. CDR1 is SGHVS, CDR2 FQNEAQ, per germline. Full variable domain (outside the CDR3, taken from reference TRBV7-8 and TRBJ2-3): GAGVSQSPRYKVAKRGQDVALRCDPISGHVSLFWYQQALGQGPEFLTYFQNEAQLDKSGLPSDRFFAERPEGSVSTLKIQRTQQEDSAVYLCASSLAIADTQYFGPGTRLTVL.

The V and J genes are TRBV2 and TRBJ1-3; possibly TRBD1 for D (5 bases). The CDR3 is 16 amino acids. Trimming left V 3 bases short and J 2 bases short, with 14 bases between. Germline CDR1 SNHLY, CDR2 FYNNEI. CDR3 sequence: CASSEGWGGTGNTIYF. DNA for the CDR3: TGTGCCAGCAGTGAGGGGTGGGGCGGGACTGGAAACACCATATATTTT.

The chain combines TRBV3-1 (or the pseudogene TRBV3-2) with TRBJ1-2; D might be TRBD1 (5 bases). Germline V gene lookup returns CDR1 LGHDT and CDR2 YNNKEL (reference sequence). CDR3 length: 15 amino acids. Trimming removed 1 base from V and 4 bases from J, with 13 bases in between. The CDR3 spells CASSQAPGIPYGYTF. The CDR3 nucleotides are TGTGCCAGCAGCCAAGCTCCAGGGATTCCCTATGGCTACACCTTC.

The chain joins TRBV28 to TRBJ2-5; D is possibly TRBD2 (6 bases). CDR3 length: 16 amino acids. V was shortened by 6 bases and J by 4 bases, with 21 bases between the two germline ends. Germline V CDR1 and CDR2: MDHEN, SYDVKM. In nucleotides, the CDR3 is TGTGCCAGCAGCGGGGTGGCGCGGGGATTCCGAGAGACCCAGTACTTC. Its translation: CASSGVARGFRETQYF. Full variable domain (rest looked up from reference TRBV28 and TRBJ2-5): DVKVTQSSRYLVKRTGEKVFLECVQDMDHENMFWYRQDPGLGLRLIYFSYDVKMKEKGDIPEGYSVSREKKERFSLILESASTNQTSMYLCASSGVARGFRETQYFGPGTRLLVL.

V gene TRBV9 combines with J gene TRBJ1-3; TRBD1 is a possible D gene (5 bases). Germline CDR1 is SGDLS and CDR2 is YYNGEE. CDR3 length: 14 amino acids. V was trimmed by 0 bases and J by 4 bases, leaving 8 bases between them. The CDR3 bases are TGTGCCAGCAGCGTAGCGGCAGGGGGAAACACCATATATTTT. Protein product: CASSVAAGGNTIYF.

This chain joins TRBV5-4 and TRBJ1-6; TRBD1 might be the D (6 bases). CDR3 length equals 16 residues. Per the germline V gene, CDR1 is SGHNT and CDR2 is YYREEE (reference sequence). With 4 bases removed from V and 8 bases from J, the gap between germline ends came to 19 bases. The CDR3 region is CASSPGGQGRDSPLHF. CDR3 coding DNA: TGTGCCAGCAGCCCGGGAGGGCAGGGGCGGGATTCACCCCTCCACTTT.

This chain uses TRBV29-1 with TRBJ1-2, with 7 bases that match TRBD1. Germline V gene sequence: CDR1 SQVTM, CDR2 ANQGSEA. The CDR3 is 16 residues long. CDR3 bases: TGCCGCGGTGGAGGGGGCCCGGGACCGGGGGACGATGGCTACACCTTC. It codes for CRGGGGPGPGDDGYTF.

This chain uses TRBV5-4 with TRBJ2-5; possible D gene TRBD2, 6 bases. V lost 2 bases and J 0 bases, leaving 8 bases between the germline ends. CDR1 and CDR2 from the germline V gene are SGHNT and YYREEE (reference sequence). The CDR3 totals 14 residues. CDR3 nucleotide sequence: TGTGCCAGCAGCTTTCGGGACTACCAAGAGACCCAGTACTTC. It translates to CASSFRDYQETQYF. The variable domain in full, with the rest retrieved from reference TRBV5-4 and TRBJ2-5, is ETGVTQSPTHLIKTRGQQVTLRCSSQSGHNTVSWYQQALGQGPQFIFQYYREEENGRGNFPPRFSGLQFPNYSSELNVNALELDDSALYLCASSFRDYQETQYFGPGTRLLVL.

This clone was recorded once. The rearrangement joins TRBV11-1 to TRBJ2-1, with TRBD1 matching over 7 bases. V shed 10 bases and J 8 bases; nucleotides not matched to a gene: 14. The CDR3 spans 14 residues. Per the germline V gene, CDR1 is SGHAT and CDR2 is FQDESV (reference sequence). This CDR3 is CATQQGNAMDEQFF. The CDR3 nucleotides read TGTGCCACCCAACAGGGGAACGCGATGGATGAGCAGTTCTTC. Supplemented by reference TRBV11-1 and TRBJ2-1, the full variable domain reads EAEVAQSPRYKITEKSQAVAFWCDPISGHATLYWYRQILGQGPELLVQFQDESVVDDSQLPKDRFSAERLKGVDSTLKIQPAELGDSAMYLCATQQGNAMDEQFFGPGTRLTVL.

The chain has TRBV6-5 and TRBJ2-1, with 7 positions matching TRBD2. CDR1 MNHEY and CDR2 SVGAGI come from the germline V gene. This CDR3 is built from 14 residues. Unmatched junction bases numbered 6, after V lost 7 bases and J lost 3 bases. The CDR3 DNA reads TGTGCCAGCAAAGGCCGGGGGGTCTACAATGAGCAGTTCTTC. Translating it yields CASKGRGVYNEQFF.

The CDR3 here is CASSFREGDTQYF. The CDR3 nucleotides read TGTGCCAGCAGTTTTCGGGAAGGCGATACGCAGTATTTT. V gene TRBV27 combines with J gene TRBJ2-3, with D tentatively TRBD2 (5 bases). This CDR3 has 13 amino acids. V was cut by 3 bases and J by 6 bases, with 10 bases left in between. In germline, CDR1 is MNHEY, CDR2 SMNVEV (reference sequence).

The rearrangement links TRBV10-3 to TRBJ2-5; TRBD2 matches at 8 bases. Germline CDR1 and CDR2: ENHRY and SYGVKD. The CDR3 spans 13 residues. The ends lost 0 bases at V and 13 bases at J; junction bases unmatched: 7. For the CDR3, the DNA is TGTGCCATCAGTGAGTCCGGGCCGGGGACTAGGTACTTC. It is translated as CAISESGPGTRYF.

This chain links TRBV18 with TRBJ2-5; D might be TRBD2 (5 bases). V lost 2 bases and J 5 bases, leaving 9 bases between the germline ends. This CDR3 has 13 amino acids. Germline CDR1 and CDR2: KGHSH and LQKENI. CDR3 nucleotide sequence: TGTGCCAGCTCACCATCGGGAAGGGAGACCCAGTACTTC. It yields the protein CASSPSGRETQYF. The variable domain in full, completed from reference TRBV18 and TRBJ2-5, reads NAGVMQNPRHLVRRRGQEARLRCSPMKGHSHVYWYRQLPEEGLKFMVYLQKENIIDESGMPKERFSAEFPKEGPSILRIQQVVRGDSAAYFCASSPSGRETQYFGPGTRLLVL.

Here the CDR3 reads CASSAESYEQYF. The CDR3 nucleotides read TGCGCCAGCAGCGCCGAGTCCTACGAGCAGTACTTC. The V and J genes are TRBV5-1 and TRBJ2-7, with no clear D. In germline, CDR1 is SGHRS, CDR2 YFSETQ. The CDR3 runs 12 residues. V was pared by 4 bases and J by 1 base, with 6 bases between.

This sequence joins TRBV28 and TRBJ1-2; 10 bases agree with TRBD1. The length of the CDR3 is 14 residues. Germline CDR1 and CDR2: MDHEN and SYDVKM. V was pared by 3 bases and J by 7 bases, with 5 bases of the junction left unmatched. The CDR3 region has the DNA TGTGCCAGCAGTTTCGGACAGGGGGGACGTGGCTACACCTTC. Protein product: CASSFGQGGRGYTF.

The rearrangement joins TRBV7-3 to TRBJ2-3; a weak D match, TRBD2 (7 bases). The germline V and J ends were trimmed by 2 bases and 8 bases, with 14 bases remaining between them. The CDR3 is made up of 14 amino acids. Germline V lookup: CDR1 SGHTA, CDR2 FQGTGA. The CDR3 region is CASSLHGGGSTQYF. In DNA form, the CDR3 reads TGTGCCAGCAGCTTACACGGGGGCGGGAGTACGCAGTATTTT.

V gene TRBV5-1 combines with J gene TRBJ2-1, with 8 bases lining up with TRBD2. The CDR3 is 16 amino acids. In germline, CDR1 is SGHRS, CDR2 YFSETQ. The V and J ends lost 3 bases and 6 bases, in that order; junction bases with no gene match: 11. The DNA of the CDR3 is TGCGCCAGCAGCTCCTCCGGGACTAGAGAGTTCAATGAGCAGTTCTTC. Protein: CASSSSGTREFNEQFF.

The J gene is TRBJ2-1, the V gene TRBV10-2; 7 nucleotides match TRBD2. There are 13 residues in the CDR3. V was pared by 10 bases and J by 5 bases, with 8 bases of the junction left unmatched. CDR1 is WSHSY, CDR2 SAAADI, per germline. For the CDR3, the DNA is TGCGCCACCCGACTAGCAGGACACAATGAGCAGTTCTTC. Translated: CATRLAGHNEQFF.

V gene TRBV2 combines with J gene TRBJ1-1; possibly TRBD1 for D (5 bases). CDR3 length: 12 residues. Germline values: CDR1 SNHLY, CDR2 FYNNEI. The V gene lost 8 bases and the J gene lost 6 bases, with 13 bases spanning the gap. As DNA, the CDR3 is TGTGCCAGCCAGACAGATATCGCTGAAGCTTTCTTT. Its translation: CASQTDIAEAFF.

The chain couples TRBV28 to TRBJ2-3; D might be TRBD2 (6 bases). V was cut by 8 bases and J by 0 bases, with 12 bases left in between. The CDR3 runs 14 residues. Per germline, CDR1 MDHEN and CDR2 SYDVKM. The CDR3 nucleotides read TGTGCCAGCCGACTACTAGCTAGCACAGATACGCAGTATTTT. Its translation: CASRLLASTDTQYF.

This clone has just one count. The rearrangement uses TRBV2 and TRBJ1-5; weak D call: TRBD1 (6 bases). V lost 3 bases and J lost 3, with 12 bases in between. Germline V CDR1 and CDR2: SNHLY, FYNNEI. CDR3 length equals 15 residues. CDR3 protein: CASSDFGGYNQPQHF. Here the CDR3 DNA reads TGTGCCAGCAGTGACTTTGGGGGCTACAATCAGCCCCAGCATTTT.

V gene TRBV6-4 combines with J gene TRBJ2-1; TRBD1 matches 10 bases. The trim removed 2 bases at V and 12 bases at J, leaving 7 bases unmatched. CDR1 MRHNA and CDR2 SNTAGT come from the germline V gene. The CDR3 runs 14 residues. DNA of the CDR3: TGTGCCAGCAGTGACCAGGGACAGGGGAAGCGGCAGTTCTTC. Protein sequence: CASSDQGQGKRQFF.

This chain uses TRBV27 with TRBJ1-1; D might be TRBD1 (6 bases). Germline CDR1 reads MNHEY; CDR2 reads SMNVEV (reference sequence). V lost 6 bases, J lost 1 base, and 9 bases lay in between. The CDR3 is made up of 13 amino acids. The CDR3 region is CASRRGGNTEAFF. CDR3 DNA: TGTGCCAGCAGGCGAGGGGGGAACACTGAAGCTTTCTTT.

The rearrangement uses TRBV13 and TRBJ2-1; tentatively, D is TRBD2 (5 bases). CDR1 is PRHDT, CDR2 FYEKMQ, per germline (reference sequence). Trimming pared 4 bases from V and 7 bases from J, leaving 17 bases between. This CDR3 has 15 residues. CDR3 amino acids: CASSSGLYPGNEQFF. The CDR3 nucleotides read TGTGCCAGCAGCTCCGGATTGTACCCGGGAAATGAGCAGTTCTTC.

The sample holds one count of this clone. The chain is built from TRBV19 and TRBJ1-5; D call uncertain. CDR3 length equals 14 residues. V lost 1 base and J lost 0, with 4 bases in between. The germline V gene encodes CDR1 LNHDA and CDR2 SQIVND (reference sequence). The DNA for the CDR3 is TGTGCCAGTAGTATAGGACATAGCAATCAGCCCCAGCATTTT. The encoded protein is CASSIGHSNQPQHF.